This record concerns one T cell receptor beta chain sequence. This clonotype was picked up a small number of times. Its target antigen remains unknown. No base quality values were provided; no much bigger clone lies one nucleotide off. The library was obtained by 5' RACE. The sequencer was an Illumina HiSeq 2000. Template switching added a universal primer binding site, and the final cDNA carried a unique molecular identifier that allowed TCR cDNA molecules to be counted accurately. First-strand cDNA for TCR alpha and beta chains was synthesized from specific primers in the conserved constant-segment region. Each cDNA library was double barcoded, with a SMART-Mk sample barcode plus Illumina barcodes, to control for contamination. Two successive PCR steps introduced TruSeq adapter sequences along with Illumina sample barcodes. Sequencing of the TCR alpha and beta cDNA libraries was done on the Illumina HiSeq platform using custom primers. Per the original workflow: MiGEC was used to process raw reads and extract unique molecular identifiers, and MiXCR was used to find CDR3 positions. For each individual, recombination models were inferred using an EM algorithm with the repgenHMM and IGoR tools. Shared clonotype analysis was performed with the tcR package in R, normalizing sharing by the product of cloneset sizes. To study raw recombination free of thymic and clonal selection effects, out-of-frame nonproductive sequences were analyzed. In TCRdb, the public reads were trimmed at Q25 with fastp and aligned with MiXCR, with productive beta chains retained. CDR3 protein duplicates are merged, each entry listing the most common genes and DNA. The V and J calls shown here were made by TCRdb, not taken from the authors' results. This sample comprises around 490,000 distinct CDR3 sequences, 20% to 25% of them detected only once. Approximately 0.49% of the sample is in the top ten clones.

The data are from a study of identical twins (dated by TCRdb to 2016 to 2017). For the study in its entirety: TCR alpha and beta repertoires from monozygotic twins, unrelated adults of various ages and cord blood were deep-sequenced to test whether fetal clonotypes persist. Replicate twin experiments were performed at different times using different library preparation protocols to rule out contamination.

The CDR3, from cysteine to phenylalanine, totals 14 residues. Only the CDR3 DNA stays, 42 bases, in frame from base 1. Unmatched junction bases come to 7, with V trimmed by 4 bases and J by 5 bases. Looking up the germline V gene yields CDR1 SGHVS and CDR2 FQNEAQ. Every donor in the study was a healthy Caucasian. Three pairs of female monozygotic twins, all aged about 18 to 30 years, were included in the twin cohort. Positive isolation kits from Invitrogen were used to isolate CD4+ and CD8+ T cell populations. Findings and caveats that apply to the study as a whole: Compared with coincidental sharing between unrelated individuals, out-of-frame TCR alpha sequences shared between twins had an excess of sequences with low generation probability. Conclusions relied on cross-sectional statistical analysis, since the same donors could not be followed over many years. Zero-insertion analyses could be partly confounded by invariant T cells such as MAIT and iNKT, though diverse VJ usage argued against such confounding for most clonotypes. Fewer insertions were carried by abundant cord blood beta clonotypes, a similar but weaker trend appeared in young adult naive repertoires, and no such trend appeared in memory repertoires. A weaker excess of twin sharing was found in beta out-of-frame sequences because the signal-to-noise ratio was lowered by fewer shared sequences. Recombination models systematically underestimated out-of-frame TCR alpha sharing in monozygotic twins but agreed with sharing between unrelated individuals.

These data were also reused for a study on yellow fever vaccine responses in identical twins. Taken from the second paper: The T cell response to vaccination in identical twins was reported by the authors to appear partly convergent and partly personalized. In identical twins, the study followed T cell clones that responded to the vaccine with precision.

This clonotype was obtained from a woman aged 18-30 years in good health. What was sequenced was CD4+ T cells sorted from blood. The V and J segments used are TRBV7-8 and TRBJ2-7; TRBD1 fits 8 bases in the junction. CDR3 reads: CASSSDREVDEQYF. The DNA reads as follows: TGTGCCAGCAGCTCGGACAGGGAGGTGGACGAGCAGTACTTC.